These 31 T cell receptor beta chains share one sample of origin, sequenced in a study of blood T cell repertoires in COVID-19. Profiling relied on immunoSEQ multiplex PCR, and the TCRdb table lists in-frame clones only, not all of them. This repertoire shows approximately 260,000 clones, about 86% found once; its top ten account for around 3.6%. Sequencing was carried out using PBMCs or T cells enriched from blood (not recorded which). These receptor sequences come from a man in his fifties or sixties who had recovered from COVID-19.

This clone was detected a few times. The chain couples TRBV19 to TRBJ2-1, with 12 nucleotides matching TRBD2. CDR1 and CDR2 from the germline V gene are LNHDA and SQIVND (reference sequence). Trimming took 1 base from V and 8 from J; bases not matched to a gene: 15. The CDR3 has 19 residues. The CDR3 DNA reads as TGTGCCAGTAGTATAGCGGGACTAGCGGGCCCTTCGGGGGGCTATGAGCAGTTCTTC. As protein: CASSIAGLAGPSGGYEQFF.

The V and J genes are TRBV5-5 and TRBJ2-3, with D possibly TRBD1 on 5 matching bases. With 3 bases removed from V and 9 bases from J, the gap between germline ends came to 17 bases. This CDR3 contains 14 residues. From germline, CDR1 is SGHKS and CDR2 YYEKEE (reference sequence). The CDR3 DNA reads TGTGCCAGCAGCTCCGCAGGAGCCTCAGGGACGCAGTATTTT. It specifies CASSSAGASGTQYF.

CDR3 bases: TGTGCCAGCAGCCTTGACAGGGGGCCTTCTGGGGCCAACGTCCTGACTTTC. Protein: CASSLDRGPSGANVLTF. The chain recombines TRBV14 with TRBJ2-6; TRBD1 agrees at 10 bases. This CDR3 has 17 residues. The V gene's germline CDR1 is SGHDN and CDR2 FVKESK. The ends lost 4 bases at V and 1 base at J; junction bases unmatched: 4.

J is TRBJ1-2 and V is TRBV18; a possible D gene is TRBD1 (5 bases). V lost 3 bases and J 3 bases, leaving 8 bases between the germline ends. There are 13 residues in the CDR3. Germline V gene sequence: CDR1 KGHSH, CDR2 LQKENI. The CDR3 protein is CASSPDSYYGYTF. The CDR3 bases are TGTGCCAGCTCACCCGACAGCTACTATGGCTACACCTTC.

The chain carries TRBV6-5 and TRBJ1-5; D is ambiguous. This CDR3 contains 14 residues. V was pared by 6 bases and J by 3 bases, with 12 bases between. Germline CDR1 is MNHEY and CDR2 is SVGAGI. The DNA for the CDR3 is TGTGCCAGCAGCGAGACATCCAACAATCAGCCCCAGCATTTT. It yields the protein CASSETSNNQPQHF.

This rearrangement joins TRBV6-5 to TRBJ1-5; 9 bases map to TRBD1. The CDR3 covers 14 residues. From germline, CDR1 is MNHEY and CDR2 SVGAGI. The V segment lost 10 bases and the J segment 6 bases; nucleotides outside the gene matches: 10. CDR3 bases: TGTGCCACCAACGAGGGACAGGGTAGTCAGCCCCAGCATTTT. It specifies CATNEGQGSQPQHF.

V is TRBV28 and J is TRBJ1-5, with a tentative D call TRBD1 (6 bases). This CDR3 is 14 amino acids long. CDR1 is MDHEN, CDR2 SYDVKM, per germline. Trimming removed 1 base at V and 7 bases at J, with 11 bases between. DNA for the CDR3: TGTGCCAGCAGTTTATTGGGGGCTGGGCAGCCCCAGCATTTT. This gives the protein CASSLLGAGQPQHF.

The rearrangement links TRBV28 to TRBJ2-7; D call uncertain. V lost 1 base and J lost 6, with 4 bases in between. The CDR3 has 11 residues. Germline V gene sequence: CDR1 MDHEN, CDR2 SYDVKM. The CDR3 spells CASSLSLEQYF. The CDR3 bases are TGTGCCAGCAGTTTATCCCTCGAGCAGTACTTC. The full variable domain, in which reference TRBV28 and TRBJ2-7 provide the parts outside the CDR3, is DVKVTQSSRYLVKRTGEKVFLECVQDMDHENMFWYRQDPGLGLRLIYFSYDVKMKEKGDIPEGYSVSREKKERFSLILESASTNQTSMYLCASSLSLEQYFGPGTRLTVT.

The CDR3 nucleotides are TGTGCCAGCACCCAGGGGTCAGGGAATGGAAGAGATGGCTACACCTTC. The encoded protein is CASTQGSGNGRDGYTF. This chain joins TRBV5-4 and TRBJ1-2, with D possibly matching TRBD1 (6 bases). CDR1 and CDR2 from the germline V gene are SGHNT and YYREEE (reference sequence). The CDR3 has 16 amino acids. V lost 6 bases to trimming and J lost 6 bases, with 24 bases between them.

This clone was picked up one time. Here the CDR3 reads CASSLAGSGGYTF. The DNA of the CDR3 is TGTGCCAGCAGCTTGGCCGGGAGTGGTGGCTACACCTTC. The J gene is TRBJ1-2, the V gene TRBV5-6; no firm D call. Trimming shortened V by 0 bases and J by 7 bases, and 10 bases separated the two germline ends. The CDR3 totals 13 residues. The germline V gene has CDR1 SGHDT and CDR2 YYEEEE.

V is TRBV11-2 and J is TRBJ2-5; D ambiguous. Germline V lookup: CDR1 SGHAT, CDR2 FQNNGV. This CDR3 is 11 amino acids long. V was clipped by 2 bases and J by 7 bases, with 5 bases between them. As DNA, the CDR3 is TGTGCCAGCAGCTTAAGAGGGACCCAGTACTTC. As protein: CASSLRGTQYF.

This clone was recorded only once. This chain joins TRBV9 and TRBJ1-1; D uncertain. Looked up from germline, CDR1 is SGDLS and CDR2 is YYNGEE. V lost 0 bases and J lost 2, with 14 bases in between. This CDR3 spans 16 amino acids. The CDR3 DNA reads as TGTGCCAGCAGCGTAGCTACGAGGGCCCCCAACACTGAAGCTTTCTTT. Residues: CASSVATRAPNTEAFF.

CDR3 bases: TGTGCCAGCAGTGACCTGGCTAGCGGGGGGATAGATACGCAGTATTTT. Protein product: CASSDLASGGIDTQYF. The rearrangement uses TRBV6-4 and TRBJ2-3; TRBD2 matches 11 bases. Per germline, CDR1 MRHNA and CDR2 SNTAGT. The CDR3 covers 16 residues. V lost 2 bases to trimming and J lost 5 bases; unmatched junction nucleotides: 6.

The table lists this clone with a count of one. The chain combines TRBV5-1 with TRBJ2-3; 7 nucleotides match TRBD1. The CDR3 spans 14 residues. V lost 3 bases to trimming and J lost 5 bases; unmatched junction nucleotides: 6. CDR1 is SGHRS and CDR2 is YFSETQ in the germline V gene. The CDR3 spells CASSYRDSQDTQYF. The CDR3 DNA follows: TGCGCCAGCAGCTACCGGGACAGCCAAGATACGCAGTATTTT.

The J gene is TRBJ1-6, the V gene TRBV28, with TRBD1 matching over 7 bases. Germline CDR1 and CDR2: MDHEN and SYDVKM. This CDR3 contains 13 residues. V shed 8 bases and J 7 bases; nucleotides not matched to a gene: 5. In nucleotides, the CDR3 is TGTGCCAGCTCCGGGACAGTGAATTCACCCCTCCACTTT. Translating gives CASSGTVNSPLHF.

This clone has only a few counts. The chain recombines TRBV25-1 with TRBJ2-5; 14 bases match TRBD2. J was trimmed by 2 bases and V by 2 bases; bases with no gene match: 4. This CDR3 comprises 17 residues. Germline V gene lookup returns CDR1 MGHDK and CDR2 SYGVNS. This CDR3 is CASSENRLAGGQETQYF. CDR3 nucleotide sequence: TGTGCCAGCAGTGAAAACCGACTAGCGGGAGGGCAAGAGACCCAGTACTTC.

V and J are TRBV27 and TRBJ2-7, with 8 bases that match TRBD1. Germline loops: CDR1 MNHEY, CDR2 SMNVEV (reference sequence). With V trimmed by 7 bases and J by 1 base, 9 bases remained unmatched. The CDR3 spans 15 residues. The CDR3 loop reads CASTPRTGTSYEQYF. For the CDR3, the DNA is TGTGCCAGCACCCCCCGGACAGGGACGTCCTACGAGCAGTACTTC.

The J gene is TRBJ1-1, the V gene TRBV7-3; D perhaps matches TRBD1 (5 bases). The CDR3 extends over 15 amino acids. With 2 bases removed from V and 2 bases from J, the gap between germline ends came to 12 bases. CDR1 SGHTA and CDR2 FQGTGA come from the germline V gene. The CDR3 here is CASSLGQGVNTEAFF. In nucleotides, the CDR3 is TGTGCCAGCAGCTTAGGTCAGGGTGTAAACACTGAAGCTTTCTTT.

This clone showed up just once. The chain is built from TRBV7-9 and TRBJ2-5, with 7 positions matching TRBD1. This CDR3 spans 13 amino acids. V trimming: 1 base; J trimming: 5 bases; junction bases outside the gene matches: 1. CDR1 is SEHNR, CDR2 FQNEAQ, per germline (reference sequence). The CDR3: CASSLEGAETQYF. Written as DNA, the CDR3 is TGTGCCAGCAGCTTAGAGGGGGCGGAGACCCAGTACTTC.

This chain joins TRBV28 and TRBJ1-2; TRBD1 agrees at 9 bases. The CDR3 sequence is 18 residues long. Germline V gives CDR1 MDHEN, CDR2 SYDVKM. With 2 bases clipped from V and 9 bases from J, the junction kept 19 bases outside the gene matches. CDR3 protein: CASSLGGTGPVKSKRYTF. The CDR3 region has the DNA TGTGCCAGCAGTTTAGGAGGGACAGGGCCGGTAAAATCAAAACGCTACACCTTC.

J is TRBJ1-3 and V is TRBV10-3; D gene unclear. This CDR3 spans 12 amino acids. The V end lost 4 bases, the J end lost 4 bases, and 5 bases lay between the germline ends. Germline V lookup: CDR1 ENHRY, CDR2 SYGVKD. CDR3 coding DNA: TGTGCCATCAGTGGAGGCGGAAACACCATATATTTT. As protein: CAISGGGNTIYF.

V gene TRBV30 combines with J gene TRBJ2-7, with D uncertain. Germline V gene data show CDR1 as GTSNPN and CDR2 as SVGIG (reference sequence). V was trimmed by 4 bases and J by 2 bases, leaving 6 bases between them. CDR3 length equals 11 residues. CDR3 sequence reads: CAWTAAYEQYF. The CDR3 nucleotides read TGTGCCTGGACCGCGGCCTACGAGCAGTACTTC.

The rearrangement links TRBV9 to TRBJ2-5, with unresolved D. Trimming stripped 2 bases from V and 5 bases from J, with 10 bases between. Germline values: CDR1 SGDLS, CDR2 YYNGEE. There are 13 residues in the CDR3. In nucleotides, the CDR3 is TGTGCCAGCAGCGTGGCGGTCTGGGAGACCCAGTACTTC. Translated: CASSVAVWETQYF.

The chain recombines TRBV24-1 with TRBJ2-3; 8 bases match TRBD2. This CDR3 contains 15 residues. Germline V gene sequence: CDR1 KGHDR, CDR2 SFDVKD. Trimming took 6 bases from V and 6 from J; bases not matched to a gene: 10. Written as DNA, the CDR3 is TGTGCCACCAGTATACGGGAGGGCCCGTGGGATACGCAGTATTTT. Protein: CATSIREGPWDTQYF.

CDR3 sequence: CASSRTGYWDEQYF. CDR3 DNA sequence: TGCGCCAGCTCACGGACAGGGTATTGGGACGAGCAGTACTTC. The genes are TRBV23-1 and TRBJ2-7, with 8 bases that match TRBD1. TRBV23-1 is sorted into the ORF group, with uncertain function. V shed 8 bases, J shed 5 bases, and the junction held 11 bases outside the gene matches. The CDR3 sequence is 14 residues long.

V is TRBV19 and J is TRBJ2-1; TRBD1 matches 7 bases. CDR1 LNHDA and CDR2 SQIVND come from the germline V gene (reference sequence). The CDR3 is 17 residues long. Trimming took 0 bases from V and 0 from J; bases not matched to a gene: 5. The CDR3 bases are TGTGCCAGTAGTATAGATGCCGGGACAGTCTCCTACAATGAGCAGTTCTTC. Encoded protein: CASSIDAGTVSYNEQFF.

This rearrangement joins TRBV4-2 to TRBJ1-1; the match to TRBD1 covers 7 bases. Germline trimming cut 3 bases from V and 2 bases from J; bases unmatched to any gene: 9. CDR3 length: 16 residues. Germline V CDR1 and CDR2: LGHNA, YNFKEQ. The CDR3 reads CASSQIRQGLNTEAFF. CDR3 bases: TGTGCCAGCAGCCAGATCCGACAGGGACTTAACACTGAAGCTTTCTTT.

V gene TRBV10-3 combines with J gene TRBJ2-5; TRBD1 is a possible D gene (6 bases). This CDR3 contains 13 residues. Germline assignment: CDR1 ENHRY and CDR2 SYGVKD. V lost 6 bases to trimming and J lost 3 bases, with 11 bases between them. Here the CDR3 DNA reads TGTGCCATCAGACAGGGACCAGAAGAGACCCAGTACTTC. Translation: CAIRQGPEETQYF.

The chain carries TRBV10-3 and TRBJ1-2; TRBD1 matches 7 bases. Germline CDR1 ENHRY, CDR2 SYGVKD. There are 14 residues in the CDR3. The trim removed 5 bases at V and 4 bases at J, leaving 7 bases unmatched. The CDR3 nucleotides are TGTGCCATCAGTCAGGGGGGAGGTCCCTATGGCTACACCTTC. Encoded protein: CAISQGGGPYGYTF.

The chain joins TRBV3-1 (or the pseudogene TRBV3-2) to TRBJ2-1; 9 bases fit TRBD1. CDR1 and CDR2 (germline): LGHDT, YNNKEL (reference sequence). The length of the CDR3 is 16 residues. Trimming cost V 4 bases and J 8 bases; bases outside gene matches: 12. CDR3 amino acids: CASSLPGTGIADEQFF. CDR3 in DNA: TGTGCCAGCAGCCTACCCGGGACAGGGATTGCCGATGAGCAGTTCTTC.

The V and J genes are TRBV5-1 and TRBJ2-5, with 10 bases fitting TRBD1. CDR1 is SGHRS and CDR2 is YFSETQ in the germline V gene. V lost 4 bases to trimming and J lost 4 bases; unmatched junction nucleotides: 10. This CDR3 has 16 amino acids. Here the CDR3 reads CASSPPAGDRGETQYF. CDR3 DNA sequence: TGCGCCAGCAGCCCACCGGCGGGGGACAGGGGAGAGACCCAGTACTTC.